These T cell receptor beta chains were read from a single sample in a study of blood T cell repertoires in COVID-19. The assay was immunoSEQ multiplex PCR, and TCRdb's table has in-frame clones only and misses some. The table includes about 270,000 clones, around 86% detected once. Material: peripheral blood. Receptor source: an older woman who had recovered from COVID-19. The CDR3 runs from the conserved cysteine through the conserved F or W. The D gene is left open where the match is weak. Expanded clones are given a class, and other clones once, few, many or no size at all.

j_call d_call clone_size v_call cdr3_nt cdr3_aa
TRBJ1-2 TRBD1 . TRBV28 TGTGCCAGCAGTTCGGGACAGGGGGAGTCTGGCTACACCTTC CASSSGQGESGYTF
TRBJ2-1 . . TRBV9 TGTGCCAGCAGGGGCGGGAATGAGCAGTTCTTC CASRGGNEQFF
TRBJ1-3 . . TRBV11-2 TGTGCCAGCAGCTTAAAATGGGGGCCGAGCTCTGGAAACACCATATATTTT CASSLKWGPSSGNTIYF
TRBJ1-2 . . TRBV5-1 TGCGCCAGCAGCTTCGGACAGCTTCCTTATGGCTACACCTTC CASSFGQLPYGYTF
TRBJ1-1 . . TRBV20-1 TGCAGTGCTAGTCGGTATCAGGGCGAAGGAACTGAAGCTTTCTTT CSASRYQGEGTEAFF
TRBJ1-1 . . TRBV7-2 TGTGCCAGCAGCCAATTCGCAGGGCCCACGAACACTGAAGCTTTCTTT CASSQFAGPTNTEAFF
TRBJ2-7 TRBD2 . TRBV5-4 TGTGCCAGCAGCTTGGCCGAGCGGGGCCCGTGGGAGCAGTACTTC CASSLAERGPWEQYF
TRBJ1-2 TRBD1 . TRBV5-5 TGTGCCAGCAGCACGAACCCCGGGACAGGGGACCCCTATGGCTACACCTTC CASSTNPGTGDPYGYTF
TRBJ2-5 TRBD2 . TRBV6-6 TGTGCCAGCAGTAAGGGACTAGGAGGGGGAAAGGAGACCCAGTACTTC CASSKGLGGGKETQYF
TRBJ2-3 . once TRBV2 TGTGCCAGCTGTCGGTCTAGCACAGATACGCAGTATTTT CASCRSSTDTQYF
TRBJ2-7 TRBD1 . TRBV5-8 TGTGCCAGCAGCAAGATCGGGACAGGGGGCACGTACGAGCAGTACTTC CASSKIGTGGTYEQYF
TRBJ2-3 TRBD2 few TRBV19 TGTGCCAGTAGTATCCGAAGCGGGACTAGCACAGATACGCAGTATTTT CASSIRSGTSTDTQYF
TRBJ2-7 TRBD2 . TRBV5-1 TGCGCCAGCAGCTTGGAGATCGGGGGGAGCTCCTACGAGCAGTACTTC CASSLEIGGSSYEQYF
TRBJ1-5 . . TRBV18 TGTGCCAGCTCGCAGGGACAACGGGAGCCCCAGCATTTT CASSQGQREPQHF
TRBJ2-5 . . TRBV9 TGTGCCAGCAGCGAGCAGCCGGGACTGGGAGAGACCCAGTACTTC CASSEQPGLGETQYF
TRBJ2-7 . . TRBV7-2 TGTGCCAGCAGCTTAATAGTTAACTCCTACGAGCAGTACTTC CASSLIVNSYEQYF
TRBJ2-7 TRBD2 . TRBV16 TGTGCCAGCAGCCCACAACCTCCGGGACTAGGCTACGAGCAGTACTTC CASSPQPPGLGYEQYF
TRBJ2-1 TRBD1 once TRBV5-1 TGCGCCAGCAGCCCTCAGGGACAGAGCTCCTACAATGAGCAGTTCTTC CASSPQGQSSYNEQFF
TRBJ2-1 TRBD1 . TRBV19 TGTGCCAGTAACCGACAGGGGGTGACATCGAGATACAATGAGCAGTTCTTC CASNRQGVTSRYNEQFF
TRBJ1-5 . . TRBV3-1/TRBV3-2 TGTGCCAGCAGCCAAGCGGCCCTTTCAGGACAGAATAGCAATCAGCCCCAGCATTTT CASSQAALSGQNSNQPQHF
TRBJ2-5 TRBD1 . TRBV24-1 TGTGCCACAGGAACAGGGGGCATGGAGACCCAGTACTTC CATGTGGMETQYF
TRBJ1-4 TRBD1 once TRBV19 TGTGCCAGTAGTATGACAGGGGTTAATGAAAAACTGTTTTTT CASSMTGVNEKLFF